A single count supports the clone carrying this TCR beta chain. After removal of 8 bases from V and 11 bases from J, the junction contained 12 bases not matched to a gene. The CDR3 has 15 amino acids. CDR1 is SGHTA, CDR2 FQGNSA, per germline. TCRdb's table, derived via immunoSEQ multiplex PCR, lists solely in-frame clones and lacks some. The sample includes around 300,000 clones, approximately 86% of them seen just once. This record comes from a study of blood T cell repertoires in COVID-19. Whole-study context: Samples taken during acute and convalescent COVID-19 were collected in the United States, Italy and Spain. Sample material is recorded as cDNA or gDNA derived from T cells, B-cell-depleted T cells, or PBMCs.

Participants spanned ages about 18 to 100 years and resided in about 25 US areas. In assigning cohorts, the study relied on participant-reported clinical history. Sequenced: PBMCs or T cells enriched from blood (not recorded which). The rearrangement links TRBV7-2 to TRBJ2-3; TRBD2 matches at 14 bases. This receptor was identified in a woman aged 18-29 years who had recovered from COVID-19. The CDR3 reads CASDTSGTSGGKQYF. The CDR3 nucleotides are TGTGCCAGCGACACATCGGGGACTAGCGGGGGAAAGCAGTATTTT.